The 22 T cell receptor beta chains presented below share a single source sample, sequenced in a study of blood T cell repertoires in COVID-19. Libraries were prepared by immunoSEQ multiplex PCR; TCRdb keeps only in-frame clonotypes and omits some of them. The sample has 150,000 to 200,000 clones, around 79% seen once. The specimen was peripheral blood. The receptor source for this set is a man between 60 and 75 years old with active or convalescent COVID-19.

This clone was observed a few times. The chain is built from TRBV5-4 and TRBJ1-1; D gene uncertain. The CDR3 covers 17 residues. Trimming took 0 bases from V and 0 from J, leaving 15 bases between them. The germline V gene has CDR1 SGHNT and CDR2 YYREEE (reference sequence). Here the CDR3 DNA reads TGTGCCAGCAGCTTGGAGACACGGGGAACTCTGAACACTGAAGCTTTCTTT. Protein sequence: CASSLETRGTLNTEAFF.

This chain connects TRBV5-1 to TRBJ1-1; no firm D call. CDR3 size: 15 residues. The V and J ends lost 1 base and 3 bases respectively, with 13 bases between them. Germline assignment: CDR1 SGHRS and CDR2 YFSETQ. The CDR3 coding sequence is TGCGCCAGCAGCTTGTTGGCGGGATCCTACACTGAAGCTTTCTTT. This translates into CASSLLAGSYTEAFF.

The chain has TRBV11-2 and TRBJ2-2; the match to TRBD1 covers 8 bases. CDR1 and CDR2 (germline): SGHAT, FQNNGV. This CDR3 has 16 amino acids. J lost 5 bases, V lost 5 bases, and 10 bases had no gene match. CDR3 coding DNA: TGTGCCAGCAGCCGACCCGGACAGGGAGTGACCGGGGAGCTGTTTTTT. Translating gives CASSRPGQGVTGELFF.

The V gene is TRBV7-2, the J gene TRBJ1-5; D uncertain. Trimming shortened V by 0 bases and J by 1 base, and 10 bases separated the two germline ends. This CDR3 comprises 16 residues. The germline V gene has CDR1 SGHTA and CDR2 FQGNSA. CDR3 loop: CASSLAHRTSNQPQHF. The CDR3 DNA is TGTGCCAGCAGCTTAGCGCACAGAACGAGCAATCAGCCCCAGCATTTT.

The chain uses TRBV2 and TRBJ2-5, with TRBD2 identical over 11 bases. Germline assignment: CDR1 SNHLY and CDR2 FYNNEI. V dropped 6 bases and J dropped 7; count of bases not matched to a gene: 13. The CDR3 is 16 residues long. The CDR3: CASREVAGGRSGTQYF. In nucleotides, the CDR3 is TGTGCCAGCAGAGAGGTAGCGGGAGGGCGTAGTGGGACCCAGTACTTC.

The chain uses TRBV30 and TRBJ1-2; D call uncertain. Trimming left V 2 bases short and J 3 bases short, with 19 bases between. CDR1 GTSNPN and CDR2 SVGIG come from the germline V gene (reference sequence). The CDR3 is 16 amino acids. Written as DNA, the CDR3 is TGTGCCTGGAGTTCCCCTCCCCCAGTTTACGACTATGGCTACACCTTC. Protein product: CAWSSPPPVYDYGYTF.

The chain has TRBV28 and TRBJ1-1; D may be TRBD1 (6 bases). The CDR3 runs 16 residues. V was pared by 3 bases and J by 4 bases, with 18 bases between. Germline V CDR1 and CDR2: MDHEN, SYDVKM. The CDR3 loop is CASSLGVRGASTEAFF. The DNA for the CDR3 is TGTGCCAGCAGTTTGGGGGTTCGGGGGGCAAGCACTGAAGCTTTCTTT.

This clone occurred a few times. J is TRBJ1-6 and V is TRBV5-1, with D perhaps TRBD1 (6 bases). The CDR3 contains 15 residues. Germline loops: CDR1 SGHRS, CDR2 YFSETQ. V gave up 3 bases and J gave up 8 bases, with 15 bases separating them. DNA for the CDR3: TGCGCCAGCAGCTCAAACGCCAGGGGCGATTCACCCCTCCACTTT. Its translation: CASSSNARGDSPLHF. The variable domain in full, with the rest retrieved from reference TRBV5-1 and TRBJ1-6, is KAGVTQTPRYLIKTRGQQVTLSCSPISGHRSVSWYQQTPGQGLQFLFEYFSETQRNKGNFPGRFSGRQFSNSRSEMNVSTLELGDSALYLCASSSNARGDSPLHFGNGTRLTVT.

This clone was seen only once. J is TRBJ1-4 and V is TRBV5-5; 9 bases map to TRBD1. The CDR3 contains 15 residues. Looked up from germline, CDR1 is SGHKS and CDR2 is YYEKEE (reference sequence). The V segment lost 4 bases and the J segment 7 bases; nucleotides outside the gene matches: 8. The CDR3 nucleotides read TGTGCCAGCAGCCCTACAGGGGGCGCCGGTGAAAAACTGTTTTTT. Encoded protein: CASSPTGGAGEKLFF. The whole variable domain, filled in from reference TRBV5-5 and TRBJ1-4, reads DAGVTQSPTHLIKTRGQQVTLRCSPISGHKSVSWYQQVLGQGPQFIFQYYEKEERGRGNFPDRFSARQFPNYSSELNVNALLLGDSALYLCASSPTGGAGEKLFFGSGTQLSVL.

This chain uses TRBV24-1 with TRBJ2-1; TRBD1 agrees at 7 bases. The V and J ends lost 4 bases and 4 bases, in that order; junction bases with no gene match: 9. Germline V gene data show CDR1 as KGHDR and CDR2 as SFDVKD. This CDR3 is 16 amino acids long. The CDR3 here is CATSDPRGQVYNEQFF. Written as DNA, the CDR3 is TGTGCCACCAGTGACCCCCGAGGACAGGTGTACAATGAGCAGTTCTTC.

This sequence joins TRBV27 and TRBJ1-4; D perhaps matches TRBD1 (6 bases). The CDR3 has 17 residues. Trimming removed 4 bases at V and 3 bases at J, with 18 bases between. The V gene's germline CDR1 is MNHEY and CDR2 SMNVEV (reference sequence). CDR3 in amino acids: CASSSAQGSTANEKLFF. DNA for the CDR3: TGTGCCAGCAGTTCGGCGCAGGGGTCAACGGCTAATGAAAAACTGTTTTTT. The complete variable domain, with remaining parts taken from reference TRBV27 and TRBJ1-4, reads EAQVTQNPRYLITVTGKKLTVTCSQNMNHEYMSWYRQDPGLGLRQIYYSMNVEVTDKGDVPEGYKVSRKEKRNFPLILESPSPNQTSLYFCASSSAQGSTANEKLFFGSGTQLSVL.

Worth noting for this clone: Other DNA sequences in this specimen translate into the identical CDR3. The chain recombines TRBV28 with TRBJ1-5; TRBD1 matches 7 bases. The length of the CDR3 is 15 residues. Germline V lookup: CDR1 MDHEN, CDR2 SYDVKM. Trimming removed 5 bases from V and 2 bases from J; junction bases left unmatched: 6. DNA for the CDR3: TGTGCCAGCAGTCTCAGGGACAGCCGCAATCAGCCCCAGCATTTT. It yields the protein CASSLRDSRNQPQHF.

This chain links TRBV5-6 with TRBJ1-1; 7 bases match TRBD1. Trimming at V came to 4 bases and at J to 2 bases, leaving 14 bases not matched to a gene. The CDR3 is made up of 17 amino acids. The V gene's germline CDR1 is SGHDT and CDR2 YYEEEE. The CDR3 DNA follows: TGTGCCAGCAGCCCACGTGGCAGGGGGAGCGGAAACACTGAAGCTTTCTTT. It encodes CASSPRGRGSGNTEAFF.

This clone was detected only once. The chain joins TRBV29-1 to TRBJ2-5; 7 nucleotides line up with TRBD2. The CDR3 runs to 14 residues. Trimming removed 3 bases from V and 2 bases from J; junction bases left unmatched: 6. Germline loops: CDR1 SQVTM, CDR2 ANQGSEA. The CDR3 loop is CSVDLDGGQETQYF. In DNA, the CDR3 is TGCAGCGTTGATCTGGACGGGGGGCAAGAGACCCAGTACTTC.

V gene TRBV5-4 combines with J gene TRBJ2-3; the D gene is possibly TRBD2 (6 bases). The CDR3 is 15 amino acids. V lost 5 bases and J lost 2, with 15 bases in between. Germline V gene data show CDR1 as SGHNT and CDR2 as YYREEE (reference sequence). The CDR3 DNA reads TGTGCCAGCAGTCAGAGGGCGGGGCCCACAGATACGCAGTATTTT. Amino acid sequence: CASSQRAGPTDTQYF.

The V and J genes are TRBV19 and TRBJ2-1; TRBD2 aligns across 10 bases. Germline lookup yields CDR1 LNHDA and CDR2 SQIVND (reference sequence). J lost 0 bases, V lost 3 bases, and 5 bases had no gene match. This CDR3 is built from 17 residues. The CDR3 is CASSMGSGRNSYNEQFF. CDR3 DNA sequence: TGTGCCAGTAGTATGGGTAGCGGGAGGAACTCCTACAATGAGCAGTTCTTC.

This chain joins TRBV5-1 and TRBJ2-1; TRBD2 agrees at 16 bases. Germline-derived CDR1 and CDR2 are SGHRS and YFSETQ. The CDR3 length is 15 residues. Trimming at V came to 4 bases and at J to 7 bases, leaving 2 bases not matched to a gene. The CDR3 bases are TGCGCCAGCAGCGGGGGACTAGCGGGAGGGAATGAGCAGTTCTTC. Translation: CASSGGLAGGNEQFF.

The chain is built from TRBV24-1 and TRBJ2-7; 9 bases agree with TRBD1. Looked up from germline, CDR1 is KGHDR and CDR2 is SFDVKD. The CDR3 has 15 residues. Germline trimming cut 4 bases from V and 6 bases from J; bases unmatched to any gene: 9. This CDR3 is CATSEAGQGRAEQYF. CDR3 coding DNA: TGTGCCACCAGTGAGGCGGGACAGGGTAGGGCCGAGCAGTACTTC.

This clone was seen a handful of times. CDR3 protein: CASSPQLAGGIVKLTDTQYF. CDR3 bases: TGTGCCAGCTCACCACAACTAGCGGGAGGAATCGTGAAGCTCACAGATACGCAGTATTTT. The chain recombines TRBV18 with TRBJ2-3, with TRBD2 identical over 12 bases. This CDR3 spans 20 amino acids. CDR1 is KGHSH, CDR2 LQKENI, per germline. V trimming: 1 base; J trimming: 2 bases; junction bases outside the gene matches: 13.

The J gene is TRBJ1-4, the V gene TRBV19; tentative D call: TRBD1 (5 bases). This CDR3 is 14 amino acids long. Germline CDR1 LNHDA, CDR2 SQIVND (reference sequence). The ends were cut back, 2 bases at V and 5 bases at J, with 9 bases in the middle. DNA for the CDR3: TGTGCCAGTAGTATATTTGGACAAAATGAAAAACTGTTTTTT. Residues: CASSIFGQNEKLFF.

In this sample, this clone turned up once. The gene calls are TRBV7-9 and TRBJ2-5; the match to TRBD2 covers 7 bases. The CDR3 runs to 14 residues. J lost 3 bases, V lost 3 bases, and 4 bases had no gene match. Germline CDR1 SEHNR, CDR2 FQNEAQ (reference sequence). The CDR3 loop reads CASSLGGSKETQYF. As DNA, the CDR3 is TGTGCCAGCAGCTTGGGGGGGAGCAAAGAGACCCAGTACTTC.

Written as DNA, the CDR3 is TGTGCCAGCAGCTTTGGGACTAGCGGCTCTGGGGCCAACGTCCTGACTTTC. Encoded protein: CASSFGTSGSGANVLTF. The rearrangement joins TRBV5-4 to TRBJ2-6, with TRBD2 matching over 11 bases. The CDR3 is 17 amino acids. Germline V gene lookup returns CDR1 SGHNT and CDR2 YYREEE (reference sequence). After removal of 2 bases from V and 0 bases from J, the junction contained 1 base not matched to a gene.